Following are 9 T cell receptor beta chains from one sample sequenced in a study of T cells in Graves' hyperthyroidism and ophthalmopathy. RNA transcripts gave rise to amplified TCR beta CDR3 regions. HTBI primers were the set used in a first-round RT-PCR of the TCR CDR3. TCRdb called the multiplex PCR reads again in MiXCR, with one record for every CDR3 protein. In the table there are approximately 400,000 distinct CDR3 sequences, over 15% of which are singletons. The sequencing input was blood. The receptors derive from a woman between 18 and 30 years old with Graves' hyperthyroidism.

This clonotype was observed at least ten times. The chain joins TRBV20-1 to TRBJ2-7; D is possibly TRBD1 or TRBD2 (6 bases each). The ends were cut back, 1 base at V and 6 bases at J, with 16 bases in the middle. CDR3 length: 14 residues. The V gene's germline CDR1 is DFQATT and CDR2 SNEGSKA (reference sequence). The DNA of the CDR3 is TGCAGTGCTAGAGGGGGGGCCGAGCTCGTCGAGCAGTACTTC. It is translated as CSARGGAELVEQYF.

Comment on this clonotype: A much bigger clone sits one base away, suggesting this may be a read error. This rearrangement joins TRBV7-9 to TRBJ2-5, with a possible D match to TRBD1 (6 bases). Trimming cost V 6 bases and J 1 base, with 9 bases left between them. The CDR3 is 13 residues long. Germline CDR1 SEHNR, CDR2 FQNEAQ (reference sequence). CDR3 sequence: CASSYRVQETQYF. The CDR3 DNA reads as TGTGCCAGCAGTTACAGGGTCCAAGAGACCCAGTACTTC. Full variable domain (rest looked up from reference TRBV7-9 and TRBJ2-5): DTGVSQNPRHKITKRGQNVTFRCDPISEHNRLYWYRQTLGQGPEFLTYFQNEAQLEKSRLLSDRFSAERPKGSFSTLEIQRTEQGDSAMYLCASSYRVQETQYFGPGTRLLVL.

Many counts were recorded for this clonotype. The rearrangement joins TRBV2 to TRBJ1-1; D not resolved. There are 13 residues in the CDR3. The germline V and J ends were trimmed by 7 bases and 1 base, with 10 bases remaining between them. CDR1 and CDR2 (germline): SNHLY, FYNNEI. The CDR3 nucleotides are TGTGCCAGCAAAATCTGGAGGAACACTGAAGCTTTCTTT. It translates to CASKIWRNTEAFF.

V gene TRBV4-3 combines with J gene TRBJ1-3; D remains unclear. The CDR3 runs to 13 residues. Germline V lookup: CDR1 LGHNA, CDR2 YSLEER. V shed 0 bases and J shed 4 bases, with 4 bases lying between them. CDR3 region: CASSQEKGNTIYF. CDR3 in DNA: TGCGCCAGCAGCCAAGAGAAGGGAAACACCATATATTTT.

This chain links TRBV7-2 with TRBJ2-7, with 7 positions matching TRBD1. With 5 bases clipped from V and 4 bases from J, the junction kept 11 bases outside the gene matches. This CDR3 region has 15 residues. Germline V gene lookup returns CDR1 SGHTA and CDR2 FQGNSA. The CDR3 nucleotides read TGTGCCAGCAGCACCCTGACAGGGATATGGTACGAGCAGTACTTC. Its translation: CASSTLTGIWYEQYF.

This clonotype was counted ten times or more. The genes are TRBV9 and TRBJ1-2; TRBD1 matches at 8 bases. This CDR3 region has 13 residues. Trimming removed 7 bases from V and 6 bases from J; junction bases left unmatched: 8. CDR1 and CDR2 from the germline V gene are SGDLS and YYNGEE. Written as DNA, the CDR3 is TGTGCCAGCGGACAGGGAGAGTGGGATGGCTACACCTTC. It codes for CASGQGEWDGYTF.

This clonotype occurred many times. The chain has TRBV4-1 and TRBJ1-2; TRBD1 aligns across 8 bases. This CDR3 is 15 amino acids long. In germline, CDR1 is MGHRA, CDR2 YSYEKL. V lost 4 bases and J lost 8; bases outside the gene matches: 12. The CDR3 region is CASSLEPGGKKGYTF. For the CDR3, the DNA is TGCGCCAGCAGCCTAGAACCAGGGGGCAAGAAAGGCTACACCTTC.

The CDR3 bases are TGTGCCAGCAGCTCCCACCGGACTAGCGGGTTCAACGAGCAGTACTTC. As protein: CASSSHRTSGFNEQYF. The chain links TRBV12-3 or TRBV12-4 to TRBJ2-7, with 11 bases that match TRBD2. The CDR3 runs to 16 residues. The junction had 12 bases not matched to a gene; V was cut back by 6 bases and J by 5 bases.

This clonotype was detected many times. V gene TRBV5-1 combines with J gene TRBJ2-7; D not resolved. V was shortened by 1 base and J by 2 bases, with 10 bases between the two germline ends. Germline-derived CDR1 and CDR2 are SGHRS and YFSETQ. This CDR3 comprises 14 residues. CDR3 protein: CASSLFERAYEQYF. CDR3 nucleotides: TGCGCCAGCAGCTTGTTCGAACGTGCCTACGAGCAGTACTTC.